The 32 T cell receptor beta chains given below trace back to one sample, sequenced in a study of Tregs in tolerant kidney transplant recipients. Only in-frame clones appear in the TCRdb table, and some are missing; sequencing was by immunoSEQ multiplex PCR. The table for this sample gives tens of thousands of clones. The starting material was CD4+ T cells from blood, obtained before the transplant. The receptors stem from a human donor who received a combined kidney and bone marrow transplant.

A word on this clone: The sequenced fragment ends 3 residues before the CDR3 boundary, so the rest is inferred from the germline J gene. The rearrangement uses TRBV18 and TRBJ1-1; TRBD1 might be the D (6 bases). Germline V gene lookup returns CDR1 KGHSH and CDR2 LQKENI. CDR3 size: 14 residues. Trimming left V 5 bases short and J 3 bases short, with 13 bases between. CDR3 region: CASSGQSGDTEAFF. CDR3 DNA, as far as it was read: TGTGCCAGCTCAGGTCAGTCAGGGGACACTGAA. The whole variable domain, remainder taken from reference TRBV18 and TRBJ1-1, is NAGVMQNPRHLVRRRGQEARLRCSPMKGHSHVYWYRQLPEEGLKFMVYLQKENIIDESGMPKERFSAEFPKEGPSILRIQQVVRGDSAAYFCASSGQSGDTEAFFGQGTRLTVV.

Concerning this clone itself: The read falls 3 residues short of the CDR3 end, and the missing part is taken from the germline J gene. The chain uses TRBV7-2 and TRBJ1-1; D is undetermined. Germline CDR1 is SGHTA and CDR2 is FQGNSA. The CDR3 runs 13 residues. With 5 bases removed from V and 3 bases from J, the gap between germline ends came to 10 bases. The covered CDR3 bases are TGTGCCAGCAGCCCCCGCCGGTACACTGAA. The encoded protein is CASSPRRYTE. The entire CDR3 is CASSPRRYTEAFF.

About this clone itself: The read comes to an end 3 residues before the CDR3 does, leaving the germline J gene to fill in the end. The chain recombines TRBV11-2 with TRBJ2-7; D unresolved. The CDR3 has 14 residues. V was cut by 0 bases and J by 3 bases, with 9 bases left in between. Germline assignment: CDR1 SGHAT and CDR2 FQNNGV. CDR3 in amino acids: CASSLELGRYEQYF. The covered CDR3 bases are TGTGCCAGCAGCTTAGAGCTGGGCCGCTACGAG.

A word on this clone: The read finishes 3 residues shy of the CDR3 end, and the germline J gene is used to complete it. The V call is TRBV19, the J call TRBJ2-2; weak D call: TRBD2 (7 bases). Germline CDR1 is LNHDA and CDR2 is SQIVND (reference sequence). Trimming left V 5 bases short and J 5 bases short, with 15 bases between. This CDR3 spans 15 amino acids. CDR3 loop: CASSYSRGGTGELFF. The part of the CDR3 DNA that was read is TGTGCCAGTAGTTATAGTAGGGGGGGGACCGGGGAG.

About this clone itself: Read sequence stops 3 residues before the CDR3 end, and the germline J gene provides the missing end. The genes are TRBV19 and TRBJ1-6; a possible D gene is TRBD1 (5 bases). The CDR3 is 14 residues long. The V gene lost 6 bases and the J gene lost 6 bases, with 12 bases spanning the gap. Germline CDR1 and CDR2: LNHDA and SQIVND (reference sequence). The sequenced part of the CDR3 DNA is TGTGCCAGTAGAGAGGGGAAAGTTAATTCACCC. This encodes CASREGKVNSP. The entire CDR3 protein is CASREGKVNSPLHF.

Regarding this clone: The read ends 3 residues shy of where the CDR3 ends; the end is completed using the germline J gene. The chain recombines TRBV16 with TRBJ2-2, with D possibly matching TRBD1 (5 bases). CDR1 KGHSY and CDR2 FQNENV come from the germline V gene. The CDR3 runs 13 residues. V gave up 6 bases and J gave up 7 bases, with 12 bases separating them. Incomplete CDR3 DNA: TGTGCCAGCAGACTGGGGCTTTTCGGGGAG. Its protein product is CASRLGLFGE. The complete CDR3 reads CASRLGLFGELFF. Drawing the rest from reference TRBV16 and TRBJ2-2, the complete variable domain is GEEVAQTPKHLVRGEGQKAKLYCAPIKGHSYVFWYQQVLKNEFKFLISFQNENVFDETGMPKERFSAKCLPNSPCSLEIQATKLEDSAVYFCASRLGLFGELFFGEGSRLTVL.

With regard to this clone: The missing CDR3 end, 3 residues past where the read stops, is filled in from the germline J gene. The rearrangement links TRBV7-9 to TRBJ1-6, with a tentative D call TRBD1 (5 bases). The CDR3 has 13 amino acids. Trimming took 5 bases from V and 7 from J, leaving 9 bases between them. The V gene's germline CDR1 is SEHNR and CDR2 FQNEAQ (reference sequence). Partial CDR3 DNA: TGTGCCAGCAGCCCCCGGGGGAATTCACCC. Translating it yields CASSPRGNSP. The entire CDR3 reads CASSPRGNSPLHF.

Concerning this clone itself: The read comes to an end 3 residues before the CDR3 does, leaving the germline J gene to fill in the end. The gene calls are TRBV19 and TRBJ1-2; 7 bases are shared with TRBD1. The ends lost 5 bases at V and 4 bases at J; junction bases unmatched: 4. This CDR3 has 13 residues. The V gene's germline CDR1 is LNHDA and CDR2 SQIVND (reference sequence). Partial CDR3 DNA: TGTGCCAGTAGTCTGACAGGGAGCTATGGC. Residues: CASSLTGSYG. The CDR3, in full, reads CASSLTGSYGYTF.

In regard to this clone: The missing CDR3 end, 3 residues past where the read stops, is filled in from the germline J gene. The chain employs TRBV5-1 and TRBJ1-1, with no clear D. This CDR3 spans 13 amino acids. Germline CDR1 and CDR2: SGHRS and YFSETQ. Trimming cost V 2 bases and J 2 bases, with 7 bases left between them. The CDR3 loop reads CASSFTVNTEAFF. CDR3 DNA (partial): TGCGCCAGCAGCTTCACAGTCAACACTGAA.

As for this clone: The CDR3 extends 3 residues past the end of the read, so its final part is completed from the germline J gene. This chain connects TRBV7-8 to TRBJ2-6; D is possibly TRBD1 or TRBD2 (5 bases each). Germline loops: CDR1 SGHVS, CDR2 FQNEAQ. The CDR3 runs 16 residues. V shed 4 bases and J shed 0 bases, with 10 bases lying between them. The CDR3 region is CASSWAGSSGANVLTF. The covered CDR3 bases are TGTGCCAGCAGCTGGGCAGGGAGCTCTGGGGCCAACGTC.

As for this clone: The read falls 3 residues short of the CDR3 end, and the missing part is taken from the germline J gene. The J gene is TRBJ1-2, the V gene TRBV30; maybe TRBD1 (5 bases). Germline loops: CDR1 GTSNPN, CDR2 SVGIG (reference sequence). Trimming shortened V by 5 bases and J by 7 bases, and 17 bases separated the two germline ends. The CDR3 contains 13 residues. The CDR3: CAWDWAGSTGYTF. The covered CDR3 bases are TGTGCCTGGGACTGGGCAGGGTCCACTGGC. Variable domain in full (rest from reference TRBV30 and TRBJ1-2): SQTIHQWPATLVQPVGSPLSLECTVEGTSNPNLYWYRQAAGRGLQLLFYSVGIGQISSEVPQNLSASRPQDRQFILSSKKLLLSDSGFYLCAWDWAGSTGYTFGSGTRLTVV.

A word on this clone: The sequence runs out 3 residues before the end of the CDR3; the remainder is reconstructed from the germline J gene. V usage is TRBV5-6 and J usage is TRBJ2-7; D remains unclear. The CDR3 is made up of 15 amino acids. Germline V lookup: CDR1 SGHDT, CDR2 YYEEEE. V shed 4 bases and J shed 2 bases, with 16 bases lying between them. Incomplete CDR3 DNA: TGTGCCAGCAGCATGAGACTTCGGAGAGCCTACGAG. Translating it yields CASSMRLRRAYE. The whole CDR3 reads CASSMRLRRAYEQYF.

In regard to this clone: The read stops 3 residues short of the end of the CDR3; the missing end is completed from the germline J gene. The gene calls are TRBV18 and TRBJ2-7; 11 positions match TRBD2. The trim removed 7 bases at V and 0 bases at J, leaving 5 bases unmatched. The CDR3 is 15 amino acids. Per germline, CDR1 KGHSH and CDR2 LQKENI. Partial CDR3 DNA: TGTGCCAGCTTACCGGGACTAGCGGACTCCTACGAG. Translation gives CASLPGLADSYE. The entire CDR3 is CASLPGLADSYEQYF.

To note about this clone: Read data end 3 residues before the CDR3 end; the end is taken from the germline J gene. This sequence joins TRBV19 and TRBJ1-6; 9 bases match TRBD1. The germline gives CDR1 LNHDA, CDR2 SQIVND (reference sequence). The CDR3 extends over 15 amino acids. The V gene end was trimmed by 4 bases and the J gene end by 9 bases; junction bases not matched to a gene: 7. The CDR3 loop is CASSTTGQGPSPLHF. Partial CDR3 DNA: TGTGCCAGTAGTACCACGGGACAGGGTCCTTCACCC. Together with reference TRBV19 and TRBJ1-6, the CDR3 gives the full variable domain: DGGITQSPKYLFRKEGQNVTLSCEQNLNHDAMYWYRQDPGQGLRLIYYSQIVNDFQKGDIAEGYSVSREKKESFPLTVTSAQKNPTAFYLCASSTTGQGPSPLHFGNGTRLTVT.

The CDR3 here is CASRRTGTTNEKLFF. The CDR3 bases that were read are TGTGCCAGCAGACGTACAGGGACAACTAATGAAAAA. The chain couples TRBV2 to TRBJ1-4; TRBD1 is a possible D gene (6 bases). The sequenced fragment ends 3 residues before the CDR3 boundary, so the rest is inferred from the germline J gene. V was clipped by 6 bases and J by 0 bases, with 11 bases between them. Germline loops: CDR1 SNHLY, CDR2 FYNNEI. The CDR3 extends over 15 amino acids.

This chain's CDR3 is CASSLGAGGTEAFF. CDR3 DNA (partial): TGCGCCAGCAGCTTGGGGGCAGGGGGCACTGAA. The genes are TRBV5-1 and TRBJ1-1; TRBD1 agrees at 7 bases. The read terminates 3 residues before the CDR3 end, so the remaining end is supplied by the germline J gene. Germline V gene lookup returns CDR1 SGHRS and CDR2 YFSETQ. V shed 0 bases and J 4 bases; nucleotides not matched to a gene: 3. This CDR3 is 14 amino acids long. Drawing the rest from reference TRBV5-1 and TRBJ1-1, the complete variable domain is KAGVTQTPRYLIKTRGQQVTLSCSPISGHRSVSWYQQTPGQGLQFLFEYFSETQRNKGNFPGRFSGRQFSNSRSEMNVSTLELGDSALYLCASSLGAGGTEAFFGQGTRLTVV.

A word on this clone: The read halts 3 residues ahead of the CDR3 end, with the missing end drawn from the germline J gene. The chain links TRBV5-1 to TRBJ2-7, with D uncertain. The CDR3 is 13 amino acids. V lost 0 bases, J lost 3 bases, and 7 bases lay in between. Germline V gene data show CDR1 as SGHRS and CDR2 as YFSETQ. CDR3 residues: CASSLGSNYEQYF. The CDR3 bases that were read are TGCGCCAGCAGCTTGGGCAGTAACTACGAG.

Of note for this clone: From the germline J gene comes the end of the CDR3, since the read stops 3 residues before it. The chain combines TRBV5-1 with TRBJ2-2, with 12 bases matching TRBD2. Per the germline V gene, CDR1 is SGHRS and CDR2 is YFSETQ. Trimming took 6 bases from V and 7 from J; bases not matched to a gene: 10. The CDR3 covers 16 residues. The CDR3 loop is CASTSLAGGHGGELFF. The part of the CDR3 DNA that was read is TGCGCCAGCACCTCTCTAGCGGGGGGGCACGGCGGGGAG. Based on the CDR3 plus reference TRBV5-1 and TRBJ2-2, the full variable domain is KAGVTQTPRYLIKTRGQQVTLSCSPISGHRSVSWYQQTPGQGLQFLFEYFSETQRNKGNFPGRFSGRQFSNSRSEMNVSTLELGDSALYLCASTSLAGGHGGELFFGEGSRLTVL.

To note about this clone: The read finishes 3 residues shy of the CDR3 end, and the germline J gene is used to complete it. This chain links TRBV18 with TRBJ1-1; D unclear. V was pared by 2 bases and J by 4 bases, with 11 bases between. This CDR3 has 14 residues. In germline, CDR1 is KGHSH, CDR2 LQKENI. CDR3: CASSPSGRLTEAFF. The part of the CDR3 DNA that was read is TGTGCCAGCTCACCATCCGGCAGACTCACTGAA. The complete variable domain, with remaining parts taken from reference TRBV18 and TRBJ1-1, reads NAGVMQNPRHLVRRRGQEARLRCSPMKGHSHVYWYRQLPEEGLKFMVYLQKENIIDESGMPKERFSAEFPKEGPSILRIQQVVRGDSAAYFCASSPSGRLTEAFFGQGTRLTVV.

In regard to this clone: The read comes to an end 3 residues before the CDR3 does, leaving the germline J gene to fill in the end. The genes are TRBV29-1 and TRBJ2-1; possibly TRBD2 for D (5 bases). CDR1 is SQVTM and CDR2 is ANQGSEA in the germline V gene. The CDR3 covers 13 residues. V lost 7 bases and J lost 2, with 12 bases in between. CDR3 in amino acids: CSASSFTYNEQFF. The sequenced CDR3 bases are TGCAGCGCTTCTAGCTTTACCTACAATGAG.

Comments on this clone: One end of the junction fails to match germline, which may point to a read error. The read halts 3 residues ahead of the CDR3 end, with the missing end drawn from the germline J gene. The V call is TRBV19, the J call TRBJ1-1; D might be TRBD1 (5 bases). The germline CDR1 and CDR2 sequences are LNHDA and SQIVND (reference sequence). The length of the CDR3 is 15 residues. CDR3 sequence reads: CASSIAGTQNIEAFF. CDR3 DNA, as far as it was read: TGTGCCAGTAGTATAGCCGGGACTCAGAACATTGAA.

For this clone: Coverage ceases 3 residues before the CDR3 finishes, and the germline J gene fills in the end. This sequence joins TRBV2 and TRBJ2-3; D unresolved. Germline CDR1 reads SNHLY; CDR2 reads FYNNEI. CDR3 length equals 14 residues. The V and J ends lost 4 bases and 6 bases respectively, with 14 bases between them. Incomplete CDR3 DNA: TGTGCCAGCAGTGTCGTACCCCAGTCGGATACG. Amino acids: CASSVVPQSDT. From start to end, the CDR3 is CASSVVPQSDTQYF.

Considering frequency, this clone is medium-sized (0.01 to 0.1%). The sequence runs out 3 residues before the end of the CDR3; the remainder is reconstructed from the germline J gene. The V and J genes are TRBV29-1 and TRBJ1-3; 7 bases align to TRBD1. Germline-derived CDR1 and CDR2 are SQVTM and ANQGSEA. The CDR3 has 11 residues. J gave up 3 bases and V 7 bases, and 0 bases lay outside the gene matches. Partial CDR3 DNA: TGCAGCGGGGACAGTGGAAACACC. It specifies CSGDSGNT. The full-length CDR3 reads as CSGDSGNTIYF.

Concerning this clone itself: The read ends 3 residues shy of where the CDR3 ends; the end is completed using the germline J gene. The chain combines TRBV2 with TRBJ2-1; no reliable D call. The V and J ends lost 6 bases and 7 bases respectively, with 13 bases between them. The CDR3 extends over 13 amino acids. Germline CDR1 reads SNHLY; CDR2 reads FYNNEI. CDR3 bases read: TGTGCCAGCAGCACCCCGGTTGATAATGAG. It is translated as CASSTPVDNE. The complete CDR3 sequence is CASSTPVDNEQFF.

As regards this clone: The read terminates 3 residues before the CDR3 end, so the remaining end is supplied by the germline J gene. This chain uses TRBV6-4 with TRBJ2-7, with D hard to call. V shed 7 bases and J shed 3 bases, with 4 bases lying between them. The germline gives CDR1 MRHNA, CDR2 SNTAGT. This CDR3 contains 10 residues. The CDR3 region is CASNGYEQYF. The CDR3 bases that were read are TGTGCCAGCAACGGCTACGAG.

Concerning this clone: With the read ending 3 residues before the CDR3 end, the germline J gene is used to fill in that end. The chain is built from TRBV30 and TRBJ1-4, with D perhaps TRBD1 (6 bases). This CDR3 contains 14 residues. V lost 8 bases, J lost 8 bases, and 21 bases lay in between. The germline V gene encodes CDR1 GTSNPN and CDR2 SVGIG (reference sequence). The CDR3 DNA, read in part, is TGTGCCGGCAACAGGGTCGTGGGAGGGGAAAAA. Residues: CAGNRVVGGEK. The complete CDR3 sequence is CAGNRVVGGEKLFF.

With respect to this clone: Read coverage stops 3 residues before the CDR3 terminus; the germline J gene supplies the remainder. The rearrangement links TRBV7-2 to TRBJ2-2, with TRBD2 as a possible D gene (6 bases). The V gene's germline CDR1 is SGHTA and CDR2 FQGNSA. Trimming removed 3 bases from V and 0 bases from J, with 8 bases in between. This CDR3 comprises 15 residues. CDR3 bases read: TGTGCCAGCAGCTTTGGGGGGACGAACACCGGGGAG. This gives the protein CASSFGGTNTGE. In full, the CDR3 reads CASSFGGTNTGELFF.

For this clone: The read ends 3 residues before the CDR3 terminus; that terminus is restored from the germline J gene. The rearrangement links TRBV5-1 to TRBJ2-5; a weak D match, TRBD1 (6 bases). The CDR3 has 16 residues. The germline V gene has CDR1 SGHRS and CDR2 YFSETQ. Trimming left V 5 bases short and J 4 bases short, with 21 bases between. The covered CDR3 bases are TGCGCCAGCAGAGAAGGGACACAGGCATTCCGAGAGACC. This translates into CASREGTQAFRET. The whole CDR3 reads CASREGTQAFRETQYF.

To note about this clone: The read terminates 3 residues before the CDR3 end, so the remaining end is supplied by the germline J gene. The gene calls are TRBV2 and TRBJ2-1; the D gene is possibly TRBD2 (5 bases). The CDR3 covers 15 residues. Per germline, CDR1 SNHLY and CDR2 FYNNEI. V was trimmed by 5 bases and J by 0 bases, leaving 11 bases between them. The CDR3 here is CASSSGGSSYNEQFF. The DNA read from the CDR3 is TGTGCCAGCAGTAGCGGTGGGAGCTCCTACAATGAG.

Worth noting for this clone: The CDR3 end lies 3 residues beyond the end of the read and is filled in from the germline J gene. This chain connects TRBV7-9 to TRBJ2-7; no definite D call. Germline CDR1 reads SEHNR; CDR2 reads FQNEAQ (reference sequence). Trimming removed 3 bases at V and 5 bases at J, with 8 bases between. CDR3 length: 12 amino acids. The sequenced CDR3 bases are TGTGCCAGCAGCTTCGGTGCTCACGAG. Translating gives CASSFGAHE. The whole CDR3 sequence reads CASSFGAHEQYF.

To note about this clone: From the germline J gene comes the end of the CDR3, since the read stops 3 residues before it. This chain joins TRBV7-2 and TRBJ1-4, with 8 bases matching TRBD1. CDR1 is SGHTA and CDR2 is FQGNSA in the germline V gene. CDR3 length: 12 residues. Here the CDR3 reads CASSKDREKLFF. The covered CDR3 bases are TGTGCCAGCAGTAAGGACAGGGAGAAA. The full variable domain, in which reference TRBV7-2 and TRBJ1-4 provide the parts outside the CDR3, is GAGVSQSPSNKVTEKGKDVELRCDPISGHTALYWYRQSLGQGLEFLIYFQGNSAPDKSGLPSDRFSAERTGGSVSTLTIQRTQQEDSAVYLCASSKDREKLFFGSGTQLSVL.

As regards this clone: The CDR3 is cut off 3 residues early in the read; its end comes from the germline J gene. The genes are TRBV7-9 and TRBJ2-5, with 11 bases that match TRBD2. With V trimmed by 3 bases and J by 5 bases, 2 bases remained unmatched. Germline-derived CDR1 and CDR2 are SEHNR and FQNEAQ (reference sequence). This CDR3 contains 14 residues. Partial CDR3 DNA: TGTGCCAGCAGCTTTTCTAGCGGGAGGGAGACC. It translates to CASSFSSGRET. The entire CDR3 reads CASSFSSGRETQYF.